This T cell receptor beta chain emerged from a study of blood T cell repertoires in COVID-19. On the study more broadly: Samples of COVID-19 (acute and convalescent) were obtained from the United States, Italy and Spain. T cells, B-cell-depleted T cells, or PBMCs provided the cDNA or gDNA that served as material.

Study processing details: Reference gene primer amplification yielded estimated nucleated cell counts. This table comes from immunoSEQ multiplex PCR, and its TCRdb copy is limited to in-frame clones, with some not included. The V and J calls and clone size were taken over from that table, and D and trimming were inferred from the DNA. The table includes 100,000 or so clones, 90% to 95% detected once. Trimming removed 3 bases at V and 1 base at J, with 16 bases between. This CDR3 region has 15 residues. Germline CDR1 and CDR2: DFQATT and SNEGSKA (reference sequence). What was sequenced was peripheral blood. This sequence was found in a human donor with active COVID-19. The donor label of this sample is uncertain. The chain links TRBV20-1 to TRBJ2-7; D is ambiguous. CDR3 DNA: TGCAGTGCTAGTAGTTCAGCGCAGCCGTCCTACGAGCAGTACTTC. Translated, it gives CSASSSAQPSYEQYF.